These T cell receptor beta chains were read from a single sample in a study of cytomegalovirus exposure and HLA in healthy donors. The assay was immunoSEQ multiplex PCR, and TCRdb's table has in-frame clones only and misses some. The sample includes some 93,000 clones, 70% to 85% of them seen just once. The specimen sequenced was PBMCs. Every receptor here comes from a man aged 45-65 years in good health and CMV-seronegative. CDR3s include the opening cysteine and the closing phenylalanine or tryptophan. Fields, in order: D gene, V gene, CDR3 length, J gene, clone size, CDR3 protein, CDR3 DNA. The D gene is left open where the match is weak. Clone sizes are given selectively: once, few, many, or a class where the clone is expanded.

-	TRBV28	13	TRBJ2-7	-	CASLNQGGGEQYF	TGTGCCAGCCTCAATCAAGGGGGGGGCGAGCAGTACTTC
TRBD1	TRBV27	17	TRBJ2-7	-	CASSLSWGDRVPYEQYF	TGTGCCAGCAGTTTATCGTGGGGCGACAGGGTTCCCTACGAGCAGTACTTC
-	TRBV27	13	TRBJ1-6	-	CASRRQNNSPLHF	TGTGCCAGCCGTCGACAGAATAATTCACCCCTCCACTTT
-	TRBV7-8	15	TRBJ1-5	-	CASSLAGPGDQPQHF	TGTGCCAGCAGCTTAGCGGGCCCGGGAGATCAGCCCCAGCATTTT
-	TRBV9	14	TRBJ1-2	-	CASSVADSTVGYTF	TGTGCCAGCAGCGTAGCTGATTCGACAGTCGGCTACACCTTC
TRBD2	TRBV9	16	TRBJ2-1	-	CASSVGVGLAGEEQFF	TGTGCCAGCAGCGTAGGCGTTGGACTAGCGGGAGAGGAGCAGTTCTTC
-	TRBV2	13	TRBJ1-2	few	CASSEGRDRGYTF	TGTGCCAGCAGTGAAGGGAGGGACCGGGGCTACACCTTC
-	TRBV10-3	13	TRBJ1-1	-	CAISETVGTEAFF	TGTGCCATCAGTGAAACAGTAGGAACTGAAGCTTTCTTT
-	TRBV7-9	13	TRBJ2-7	-	CASSLLGTYEQYF	TGTGCCAGCAGCTTATTAGGGACTTACGAGCAGTACTTC
-	TRBV11-3	14	TRBJ2-3	-	CASSLGSSTDTQYF	TGTGCCAGCAGCTTAGGCAGTTCCACAGATACGCAGTATTTT
TRBD1	TRBV7-9	16	TRBJ1-3	-	CASSLRTGAAGNTIYF	TGTGCCAGCAGCTTGCGGACAGGAGCCGCTGGAAACACCATATATTTT
TRBD1	TRBV10-3	12	TRBJ2-7	-	CAIGGQAYEQYF	TGTGCCATCGGCGGACAGGCCTACGAGCAGTACTTC
-	TRBV5-1	16	TRBJ2-7	-	CASSLASGTPAYEQYF	TGCGCCAGCAGCTTGGCCTCCGGGACTCCAGCCTACGAGCAGTACTTC
-	TRBV28	15	TRBJ2-7	-	CASRGGRQGSYEQYF	TGTGCCAGCAGGGGGGGGCGTCAGGGATCCTACGAGCAGTACTTC
-	TRBV7-2	15	TRBJ2-3	-	CASSFRRLVVDTQYF	TGTGCCAGCAGCTTCCGCCGACTAGTTGTAGATACGCAGTATTTT
-	TRBV6-1	11	TRBJ1-2	-	CASSLGDGYPF	TGTGCCAGCAGCTTAGGGGATGGCTACCCCTTC
TRBD2	TRBV28	15	TRBJ2-2	few	CASSLTSANTGELFF	TGTGCCAGCAGTTTAACTAGCGCGAACACCGGGGAGCTGTTTTTT
TRBD2	TRBV29-1	14	TRBJ2-1	-	CSVRLSGSPHEQFF	TGCAGCGTCCGACTTAGCGGGAGTCCCCATGAGCAGTTCTTC
-	TRBV28	14	TRBJ2-1	few	CASMEETSYNEQFF	TGTGCCAGCATGGAGGAAACCTCCTACAATGAGCAGTTCTTC
-	TRBV14	16	TRBJ2-2	-	CASSQVLAPVGGELFF	TGTGCCAGCAGCCAAGTTCTAGCGCCAGTTGGCGGGGAGCTGTTTTTT
TRBD1	TRBV7-2	15	TRBJ2-2	-	CASSNRGQGSGELFF	TGTGCCAGCAGCAACCGGGGACAGGGGTCCGGGGAGCTGTTTTTT
-	TRBV11-3	13	TRBJ2-5	-	CASSLREGETQYF	TGTGCCAGCAGCTTAAGAGAGGGAGAGACCCAGTACTTC
-	TRBV7-3	13	TRBJ2-2	medium-sized	CASSVRPPGELFF	TGTGCCAGCAGCGTGCGTCCCCCCGGGGAGCTGTTTTTT
-	TRBV5-4	14	TRBJ1-1	-	CASSLGGMGTEAFF	TGTGCCAGCAGCTTAGGAGGGATGGGCACTGAAGCTTTCTTT
TRBD1	TRBV28	15	TRBJ1-4	-	CASSGTGGRNEKLFF	TGTGCCAGCAGTGGGACAGGGGGACGTAATGAAAAACTGTTTTTT
-	TRBV7-2	16	TRBJ1-6	-	CASSPGGSPHNSPLHF	TGTGCCAGCAGCCCGGGGGGTTCACCTCATAATTCACCCCTCCACTTT
TRBD2	TRBV11-2	15	TRBJ2-7	-	CASSLELADTYEQYF	TGTGCCAGCAGCTTGGAACTAGCGGATACCTACGAGCAGTACTTC
-	TRBV9	14	TRBJ1-1	-	CASSVGGTHTEAFF	TGTGCCAGCAGCGTAGGGGGGACTCACACTGAAGCTTTCTTT
-	TRBV10-2	14	TRBJ2-3	few	CASSEYQGTDTQYF	TGCGCCAGCAGTGAGTACCAGGGAACAGATACGCAGTATTTT
TRBD1	TRBV6-5	14	TRBJ2-7	-	CASSPHGTGGEQYF	TGTGCCAGCAGCCCCCACGGGACAGGGGGCGAGCAGTACTTC
-	TRBV27	14	TRBJ1-5	-	CASRPRNSNQPQHF	TGTGCCAGCAGACCTAGAAATAGCAATCAGCCCCAGCATTTT
TRBD2	TRBV15	15	TRBJ2-1	-	CATSSMSSGSNEQFF	TGTGCCACCAGCTCAATGTCTAGCGGGAGCAATGAGCAGTTCTTC
-	TRBV28	15	TRBJ2-7	-	CASRTMGHRSGEQYF	TGTGCCAGCAGGACTATGGGACACCGGTCGGGCGAGCAGTACTTC
TRBD2	TRBV6-5	15	TRBJ2-7	-	CASTPTSGITYEQYF	TGTGCCAGCACCCCTACTAGCGGGATTACCTACGAGCAGTACTTC
TRBD1	TRBV5-1	14	TRBJ2-1	-	CASTQQTGSNEQFF	TGCGCCAGCACCCAACAGACAGGGTCGAATGAGCAGTTCTTC
TRBD1	TRBV4-3	15	TRBJ2-7	-	CASSRTETGGDEQYF	TGCGCCAGCAGCAGGACCGAGACAGGGGGCGACGAGCAGTACTTC
TRBD2	TRBV2	14	TRBJ2-2	-	CASVGLAATGELFF	TGTGCCAGTGTGGGACTAGCCGCCACCGGGGAGCTGTTTTTT
TRBD1	TRBV11-2	15	TRBJ2-7	few	CASSLYRDRGHEQYF	TGTGCCAGCAGCTTGTACCGGGACAGGGGCCACGAGCAGTACTTC
TRBD1	TRBV30	16	TRBJ1-1	once	CAWSDPGQGRGTEAFF	TGTGCCTGGAGTGACCCGGGACAGGGAAGAGGGACTGAAGCTTTCTTT
TRBD2	TRBV7-6	16	TRBJ2-5	-	CASSRGAGGLGGEQYF	TGTGCCAGCAGCCGGGGGGCGGGAGGGCTTGGGGGTGAGCAGTACTTC
-	TRBV14	16	TRBJ2-3	-	CASSQDAGLRTDTQYF	TGTGCCAGCAGCCAAGATGCGGGATTACGCACAGATACGCAGTATTTT
-	TRBV5-4	13	TRBJ2-7	-	CASSLDSLSEQYF	TGTGCCAGCAGCTTGGACAGCCTGAGCGAGCAGTACTTC
-	TRBV9	13	TRBJ2-7	-	CASSVTSGSEQYF	TGTGCCAGCAGCGTAACTAGTGGCAGCGAGCAGTACTTC
-	TRBV5-1	16	TRBJ2-5	-	CASSLEVAGWGETQYF	TGCGCCAGCAGCTTGGAGGTGGCGGGATGGGGGGAGACCCAGTACTTC
-	TRBV27	15	TRBJ2-3	-	CASSAGPHWADTQYF	TGTGCCAGCAGTGCGGGACCCCACTGGGCAGATACGCAGTATTTT
-	TRBV11-1	13	TRBJ2-3	-	CASSLALGDSQYF	TGTGCCAGCAGCTTAGCGCTCGGAGATTCGCAGTATTTT
-	TRBV6-1	14	TRBJ1-2	-	CASSEGGLNYGYTF	TGTGCCAGCAGTGAAGGAGGGCTCAACTATGGCTACACCTTC